This passage covers 20 T cell receptor beta chains from one sample sequenced in a study of regulatory T cells in long-lasting Graves disease. As to time point: newly diagnosed GD, antithyroid drugs for less than 3 months. From RNA extracted from PBMCs, the TCR library was made. Both iRepertoire HTBI primers and Arm-PCR of CDR3 regions were used to build the TCR beta libraries. One entry per CDR3 protein, called by TCRdb with MiXCR from the multiplex PCR reads. Seen here are about 500,000 distinct CDR3 sequences, around 15% observed once, and the top ten hold over 9%. The data also belong to a second study, concerning T cells in Graves' hyperthyroidism and ophthalmopathy.

Sequenced material: peripheral blood mononuclear cells (PBMCs), taken at new diagnosis, from a patient treated with antithyroid drugs. The origin of the receptors is a man aged 35 to 55 with Graves disease.

With regard to this clonotype: A much larger clone differs by one base, so this may be a read error. The rearrangement links TRBV2 to TRBJ2-1, with a possible D match to TRBD1 (7 bases). The germline CDR1 and CDR2 sequences are SNHLY and FYNNEI. With 4 bases removed from V and 10 bases from J, the gap between germline ends came to 14 bases. The CDR3 covers 13 residues. The CDR3 is CASSGGTDYEQFF. The DNA of the CDR3 is TGTGCCAGCAGTGGCGGGACAGACTACGAGCAGTTCTTC.

This clonotype was recorded at least ten times. V usage is TRBV2 and J usage is TRBJ2-1, with D unresolved. Trimming took off 6 bases at V and 12 bases at J, with 15 bases between the two ends. CDR3 size: 12 residues. Germline CDR1 is SNHLY and CDR2 is FYNNEI. CDR3 in DNA: TGTGCCAGCAGCCCGGGCCCAAGACGGCAGTTCTTC. This sequence encodes CASSPGPRRQFF.

This clonotype was seen many times. V and J are TRBV2 and TRBJ2-5; D unclear. CDR3 length equals 11 residues. Per germline, CDR1 SNHLY and CDR2 FYNNEI. The V and J ends lost 0 bases and 5 bases respectively, with 1 base between them. For the CDR3, the DNA is TGTGCCAGCAGTGAAGCGGAGACCCAGTACTTC. It encodes CASSEAETQYF. Supplemented by reference TRBV2 and TRBJ2-5, the full variable domain reads EPEVTQTPSHQVTQMGQEVILRCVPISNHLYFYWYRQILGQKVEFLVSFYNNEISEKSEIFDDQFSVERPDGSNFTLKIRSTKLEDSAMYFCASSEAETQYFGPGTRLLVL.

This clonotype was seen a few times. The CDR3 reads CASSQDPARFGGRSPLHF. The CDR3 DNA sequence: TGTGCCAGCAGCCAAGACCCGGCTCGTTTTGGGGGAAGATCACCCCTCCACTTT. The rearrangement links TRBV3-1 to TRBJ1-6; D possibly corresponds to TRBD1 (5 bases). V was trimmed by 0 bases and J by 10 bases, leaving 22 bases between them. Germline-derived CDR1 and CDR2 are LGHDT and YNNKEL (reference sequence). CDR3 length: 18 residues.

This CDR3 is CSADRVADIYYEQYF. The CDR3 nucleotides read TGCAGTGCTGACAGGGTGGCGGACATCTACTACGAGCAGTACTTC. J is TRBJ2-7 and V is TRBV20-1, with TRBD1 matching 7 bases. This CDR3 spans 15 amino acids. CDR1 is DFQATT and CDR2 is SNEGSKA in the germline V gene (reference sequence). V was pared by 5 bases and J by 3 bases, with 13 bases of the junction left unmatched.

The gene calls are TRBV14 and TRBJ1-6; 7 positions match TRBD1. The CDR3 loop spans 14 amino acids. V was pared by 4 bases and J by 8 bases, with 5 bases of the junction left unmatched. The germline gives CDR1 SGHDN, CDR2 FVKESK. The CDR3 loop is CASSRTGSDSPLHF. CDR3 coding DNA: TGTGCCAGCAGCCGGACAGGTTCGGATTCACCCCTCCACTTT.

This clonotype was seen many times. The chain carries TRBV20-1 and TRBJ2-2; the match to TRBD2 covers 8 bases. V lost 0 bases to trimming and J lost 5 bases; unmatched junction nucleotides: 8. Germline assignment: CDR1 DFQATT and CDR2 SNEGSKA (reference sequence). This CDR3 comprises 16 residues. Written as DNA, the CDR3 is TGCAGTGCTAGAGATACCCGCAGCGGGAGTACCGGGGAGCTGTTTTTT. Its translation is CSARDTRSGSTGELFF.

This clonotype has ten or more counts. The chain uses TRBV20-1 and TRBJ1-5; TRBD1 matches 7 bases. V shed 7 bases and J 3 bases; nucleotides not matched to a gene: 6. Per the germline V gene, CDR1 is DFQATT and CDR2 is SNEGSKA (reference sequence). The CDR3 contains 13 residues. DNA of the CDR3: TGCAGTGTCGGGACAGCGATCAATCAGCCCCAGCATTTT. It translates to CSVGTAINQPQHF.

CDR3 DNA: TGTGCCACCAGTGATATAAGGGGATCGAACACCGGGGAGCTGTTTTTT. This codes for CATSDIRGSNTGELFF. The gene calls are TRBV24-1 and TRBJ2-2; possible D gene TRBD1, 5 bases. CDR1 and CDR2 (germline): KGHDR, SFDVKD. V gave up 3 bases and J gave up 0 bases, with 10 bases separating them. The CDR3 is made up of 16 amino acids.

This clonotype was recorded many times. The J gene is TRBJ2-5, the V gene TRBV20-1; D possibly uses TRBD1 or TRBD2 (5 bases each). V gave up 6 bases and J gave up 3 bases, with 14 bases separating them. The length of the CDR3 is 13 residues. Germline CDR1 reads DFQATT; CDR2 reads SNEGSKA (reference sequence). In DNA form, the CDR3 reads TGCAGTGCCACTCTGGGACCGAAAGAGACCCAGTACTTC. Translating it yields CSATLGPKETQYF.

The table lists this clonotype with many counts. The chain couples TRBV20-1 to TRBJ2-3; D unclear. From germline, CDR1 is DFQATT and CDR2 SNEGSKA (reference sequence). This CDR3 has 13 residues. V shed 5 bases and J shed 4 bases, with 13 bases lying between them. CDR3 region: CSAPPKWADTQYF. Here the CDR3 DNA reads TGCAGTGCTCCCCCGAAATGGGCAGATACGCAGTATTTT.

This clonotype was seen a few times. V is TRBV29-1 and J is TRBJ2-7, with TRBD2 matching over 10 bases. This CDR3 spans 14 amino acids. Per the germline V gene, CDR1 is SQVTM and CDR2 is ANQGSEA. Unmatched junction bases numbered 9, after V lost 4 bases and J lost 6 bases. The CDR3 DNA reads as TGCAGCGTTGTCGGGGCTAGCGGGAGCCCCGAGCAGTACTTC. Translating it yields CSVVGASGSPEQYF.

This clonotype was found a few times. The chain couples TRBV6-1 to TRBJ1-2; D is undetermined. V was pared by 4 bases and J by 4 bases, with 28 bases between. The V gene's germline CDR1 is MNHNS and CDR2 SASEGT. This CDR3 has 19 amino acids. This CDR3 reads CASSGIGGGLRTGSYGYTF. As DNA, the CDR3 is TGTGCCAGCAGTGGGATAGGAGGCGGCCTAAGAACTGGATCCTATGGCTACACCTTC.

This clonotype was detected many times. The V gene is TRBV5-1, the J gene TRBJ2-7; 14 nucleotides line up with TRBD2. V shed 4 bases and J 6 bases; nucleotides not matched to a gene: 6. The CDR3 covers 15 residues. CDR1 and CDR2 (germline): SGHRS, YFSETQ. CDR3 in DNA: TGCGCCAGCAGCGCGGGACTAGCGGGAGCCCTCGAGCAGTACTTC. This encodes CASSAGLAGALEQYF.

This clonotype was seen many times. This rearrangement joins TRBV12-3 or TRBV12-4 to TRBJ2-3, with 11 bases matching TRBD2. The CDR3 contains 16 residues. V lost 4 bases, J lost 7 bases, and 10 bases stayed unmatched. CDR3 DNA sequence: TGTGCCAGCAGTTACTGGGCTAGCGGGGGGAGGAATACGCAGTATTTT. Amino acids: CASSYWASGGRNTQYF.

This clonotype has a count of ten or more. This rearrangement joins TRBV28 to TRBJ2-1; D gene uncertain. Looked up from germline, CDR1 is MDHEN and CDR2 is SYDVKM. The CDR3 runs 16 residues. The V gene lost 6 bases and the J gene lost 0 bases, with 15 bases spanning the gap. The CDR3 bases are TGTGCCAGCAGACTCGATCCTTTAAGCTCCTACAATGAGCAGTTCTTC. Translated, it gives CASRLDPLSSYNEQFF.

This clonotype was picked up a small number of times. CDR3: CASSRDPGTVPPYGYTF. The CDR3 DNA follows: TGTGCCAGCAGCCGAGATCCCGGGACAGTGCCTCCCTATGGCTACACCTTC. J is TRBJ1-2 and V is TRBV7-3; TRBD1 matches at 7 bases. CDR3 size: 17 residues. Trimming cost V 5 bases and J 4 bases; bases outside gene matches: 16. Germline CDR1 reads SGHTA; CDR2 reads FQGTGA.

Many counts were recorded for this clonotype. The chain carries TRBV27 and TRBJ2-7, with 7 bases that match TRBD1. Per the germline V gene, CDR1 is MNHEY and CDR2 is SMNVEV (reference sequence). The CDR3 contains 14 residues. With 5 bases clipped from V and 2 bases from J, the junction kept 6 bases outside the gene matches. The CDR3, as DNA: TGTGCCAGCAGTGAGGGGACAGTGCCCTACGAGCAGTACTTC. This gives the protein CASSEGTVPYEQYF.

The chain recombines TRBV6-1 with TRBJ2-2; no firm D call. With 0 bases removed from V and 7 bases from J, the gap between germline ends came to 0 bases. This CDR3 comprises 11 residues. Germline lookup yields CDR1 MNHNS and CDR2 SASEGT. CDR3: CASSEAGELFF. As DNA, the CDR3 is TGTGCCAGCAGTGAAGCCGGGGAGCTGTTTTTT.

The chain employs TRBV9 and TRBJ2-5; 7 bases match TRBD1. V was pared by 3 bases and J by 4 bases, with 6 bases of the junction left unmatched. In germline, CDR1 is SGDLS, CDR2 YYNGEE. The CDR3 length is 14 residues. The CDR3 reads CASSGGTAVETQYF. DNA of the CDR3: TGTGCCAGCAGCGGTGGGACAGCCGTAGAGACCCAGTACTTC.